This TCR beta chain was captured in a study of blood T cell repertoires in COVID-19 (dated by TCRdb to 2019 to 2021). At the level of the whole study: Collaborator samples came from the United States, Italy and Spain and covered acute and convalescent phases of COVID-19. The dataset comprised deeply sampled blood TCRbeta repertoires from subjects exposed to, actively infected with, or recovered from COVID-19. The prospective study material was composed of cDNA or gDNA derived from T cells, B-cell-depleted T cells, or PBMCs. The samples were drawn from the first 160 participants of the ongoing ImmuneRACE study and from 1,254 subjects provided by 6 global collaborators. The sample metadata nearly always contained a de-identified subject ID, COVID-19 status, age in years and sex. The repertoires were released in a freely available public database meant as a resource for research on the immune response to SARS-CoV-2. Where available, HLA class I and class II types were obtained from metadata supplied by the sample provider rather than from assay-based typing.

Trimming removed 3 bases from V and 0 bases from J, leaving 12 bases between the germline ends. From cysteine to phenylalanine, the CDR3 is 15 amino acids long. Only the CDR3 DNA stays, 45 bases, in frame from base 1. The germline V gene (reference sequence) gives CDR1 as LNHDA and CDR2 as SQIVND. The immunoSEQ Assay, a bias-controlled multiplex PCR, was used to amplify TCRbeta CDR3 regions from genomic DNA. In the original analysis: Within the assay, amplification of reference gene primers was used to estimate how many nucleated cells each sample contained. To quantify the absolute abundance of each unique TCRbeta CDR3 rearrangement, sequence reads were collapsed and filtered. For each sample, productive Simpson clonality was calculated by taking the square root of Simpson's diversity index across productive rearrangements. The table comes from immuneACCESS by way of TCRdb, which keeps in-frame sequences with V and J called. Part of the clones is missing from these tables; in studies checked, under half for an unresolved V gene and the rest for unknown reasons. V and J calls and clone size are as listed in that table; D and trimming were resolved from the DNA. The sample data list more than 200,000 clones, and about 87% of these were observed just once. The ten largest clonotypes hold under 2% of the sample.

With respect to this clone: No cognate antigen has been identified for it. Per-nucleotide qualities are absent, and no much larger clonotype sits a single base away.

Paper-wide results and their limitations: Clinical and demographic metadata were provided uncurated, with the amount varying by source and participant.

Each collaborating institution followed its own protocols to collect whole blood in K2EDTA tubes. For TCRbeta analysis, collaborator samples were shipped as frozen whole blood, as isolated PBMCs, or as DNA extracted from either sample type. Sequenced input: peripheral blood. The rearrangement combines TRBV19 with TRBJ2-7, with TRBD1 perhaps the D gene, on 5 matching bases. The sequence was obtained from a man in his 70s with acute or convalescent COVID-19. The sequenced DNA: TGTGCCAGTAGTATCACAGGACGCAGCTCCTACGAGCAGTACTTC. Translated, it reads CASSITGRSSYEQYF.